The sequence of this T cell receptor beta chain was determined in a study of blood T cell repertoires in COVID-19. Background on the study: Donors in the United States, Italy and Spain gave samples during acute or convalescent COVID-19. PBMCs, B-cell-depleted T cells, or T cells provided the cDNA or gDNA that made up the material.

Per the original methods: Amplified reference gene primers provided the basis for estimating nucleated cell counts. Using immunoSEQ multiplex PCR, the repertoire was profiled, and TCRdb retains in-frame clones only, with some absent. V and J calls and clone size follow that table, whereas D and trimming were derived from the DNA. This repertoire shows 150,000 or so clones, about 77% found once; its top ten account for around 9.5%. Unmatched junction bases numbered 12, after V lost 3 bases and J lost 1 base. The CDR3 is 18 amino acids. Germline V gene lookup returns CDR1 DFQATT and CDR2 SNEGSKA (reference sequence).

The chain has TRBV20-1 and TRBJ2-6, with TRBD2 matching over 7 bases. The sample taken for sequencing was peripheral blood. The sequence came from a woman between 45 and 60 years old with active or convalescent COVID-19. The CDR3 coding sequence is TGCAGTGCTAGTGCAGGAGCGGGAAAATCTTCTGGGGCCAACGTCCTGACTTTC. It yields the protein CSASAGAGKSSGANVLTF.